This paragraph covers one TCR beta chain sequence. The target antigen is unknown. This record comes from a study of T cell repertoires in cytomegalovirus infection. Looking at the study overall: HLA-B-restricted CMV epitopes that are well studied were used alongside recently identified HLA-C-restricted ones. A matching HLA type, together with CMV infection, was signaled by public TCR beta signatures. Study-level points and caveats: Frequencies of public TCR beta families were cumulated, and this identified carriers of CMV plus the relevant HLA. There were HLA-C-restricted CMV-specific TCR beta clonotypes dominating the ex vivo response.

TCRdb fed the reads into MiXCR, producing one record per CDR3 protein. This table holds 700,000 to 950,000 distinct CDR3 sequences, about 30% found once. With V trimmed by 5 bases and J by 5 bases, 11 bases remained unmatched. The CDR3 sequence is 16 residues long. Germline CDR1 SEHNR, CDR2 FQNEAQ (reference sequence). This specimen consisted of cultured CD8+ T cells from PBMCs, obtained from culture after CMV antigen stimulation. The genes are TRBV7-9 and TRBJ1-2; TRBD1 agrees at 10 bases. This TCR was recovered from a human donor in good health (CMV status not recorded). Some clones in this sample may be carry-over from other donors' samples. CDR3 sequence (DNA): TGTGCCAGCAGCGACGGGACAGGGGCCTTCCCTTATGGCTACACCTTC. Encoded protein: CASSDGTGAFPYGYTF.